Below are 28 T cell receptor beta chains sequenced from a single sample in a study of blood T cell repertoires in COVID-19. Profiling relied on immunoSEQ multiplex PCR, and the TCRdb table lists in-frame clones only, not all of them. The profile shows some 240,000 clones, over 75% of them singletons. Sequenced input: peripheral blood. The receptors originated from a woman in her 70s with COVID-19, enrolled during active disease.

The V and J genes are TRBV7-2 and TRBJ2-7; D possibly corresponds to TRBD1 (6 bases). With 1 base removed from V and 3 bases from J, the gap between germline ends came to 10 bases. Germline CDR1 is SGHTA and CDR2 is FQGNSA. The CDR3 covers 14 residues. The CDR3 DNA sequence: TGTGCCAGCAGCTTAGGGACAGAACTCTACGAGCAGTACTTC. Translated: CASSLGTELYEQYF.

V gene TRBV6-4 combines with J gene TRBJ1-2, with 8 bases aligning to TRBD1. CDR1 MRHNA and CDR2 SNTAGT come from the germline V gene. The CDR3 covers 15 residues. The V segment lost 2 bases and the J segment 5 bases; nucleotides outside the gene matches: 7. CDR3 sequence (DNA): TGTGCCAGCAGTGACCCAAGACAGGGGAGATATGGCTACACCTTC. Its protein product is CASSDPRQGRYGYTF.

CDR3 DNA: TGCGCCAGCAGTCACCTTCTGGGACAGGGGAACTATGGCTACACCTTC. The encoded protein is CASSHLLGQGNYGYTF. The chain combines TRBV23-1 with TRBJ1-2; 10 nucleotides agree with TRBD1. TRBV23-1 counts as an open reading frame of uncertain function. This CDR3 is 16 amino acids long. V was clipped by 3 bases and J by 2 bases; unmatched bases: 6.

CDR3 protein: CASSIGDRDTEAFF. CDR3 nucleotide sequence: TGTGCCAGTAGTATCGGTGACAGGGACACTGAAGCTTTCTTT. J is TRBJ1-1 and V is TRBV19, with 7 bases matching TRBD1. Per the germline V gene, CDR1 is LNHDA and CDR2 is SQIVND (reference sequence). The CDR3 consists of 14 residues. The V gene end was trimmed by 3 bases and the J gene end by 3 bases; junction bases not matched to a gene: 4.

CDR3 region: CASSPTGGNSPLHF. The CDR3 DNA is TGTGCCAGCAGCCCAACAGGGGGAAATTCACCCCTCCACTTT. This sequence joins TRBV6-2 or TRBV6-3 and TRBJ1-6, with TRBD1 identical over 8 bases. This CDR3 region has 14 residues. Germline-derived CDR1 and CDR2 are MNHEY and SVGEGT. V lost 6 bases to trimming and J lost 7 bases; unmatched junction nucleotides: 5.

The V gene is TRBV18, the J gene TRBJ1-5, with 10 bases identical to TRBD1. CDR3 length: 15 amino acids. V lost 3 bases, J lost 5 bases, and 4 bases stayed unmatched. Germline assignment: CDR1 KGHSH and CDR2 LQKENI. The CDR3 DNA sequence: TGTGCCAGCTCACCGCGGGACAGGGGCGATCAGCCCCAGCATTTT. It is translated as CASSPRDRGDQPQHF.

This clone appeared a single time. J is TRBJ2-7 and V is TRBV18, with 8 bases identical to TRBD1. CDR3 length equals 16 residues. The germline CDR1 and CDR2 sequences are KGHSH and LQKENI. Trimming cost V 6 bases and J 0 bases; bases outside gene matches: 10. For the CDR3, the DNA is TGTGCCAGCTCTCTAGGGACAGGATACGACTCCTACGAGCAGTACTTC. This encodes CASSLGTGYDSYEQYF.

The rearrangement uses TRBV15 and TRBJ1-1; D unresolved. In germline, CDR1 is LNHNV, CDR2 YYDKDF (reference sequence). The CDR3 extends over 13 amino acids. V was pared by 0 bases and J by 5 bases, with 7 bases between. The CDR3 protein is CATSRDLGTEAFF. For the CDR3, the DNA is TGTGCCACCAGCAGAGATCTCGGTACTGAAGCTTTCTTT. The complete variable domain, with remaining parts taken from reference TRBV15 and TRBJ1-1, reads DAMVIQNPRYQVTQFGKPVTLSCSQTLNHNVMYWYQQKSSQAPKLLFHYYDKDFNNEADTPDNFQSRRPNTSFCFLDIRSPGLGDTAMYLCATSRDLGTEAFFGQGTRLTVV.

This rearrangement joins TRBV14 to TRBJ1-3; weak D call: TRBD1 (6 bases). The CDR3 length is 14 residues. Between the trimmed V and J ends, which lost 1 base and 9 bases, there was a span of 13 bases. The germline V gene encodes CDR1 SGHDN and CDR2 FVKESK. CDR3 amino acids: CASSQVTGKGTIYF. The DNA of the CDR3 is TGTGCCAGCAGCCAAGTAACAGGGAAGGGCACCATATATTTT.

This clone came up once. The CDR3 DNA sequence: TGTGCCAGTAGTCTGACAGCAGGGTTGTTGGGCAATGAGCAGTTCTTC. Residues: CASSLTAGLLGNEQFF. The V and J genes are TRBV19 and TRBJ2-1; possibly TRBD1 for D (5 bases). Germline CDR1 and CDR2: LNHDA and SQIVND (reference sequence). Trimming stripped 5 bases from V and 6 bases from J, with 20 bases between. The CDR3 totals 16 residues.

The chain uses TRBV5-3 and TRBJ2-7; a possible D gene is TRBD1 (6 bases). TRBV5-3 is given ORF status, its function remaining uncertain. Trimming removed 5 bases from V and 6 bases from J, with 18 bases in between. The CDR3 length is 14 residues. The CDR3: CARSIYDSGAEQYF. DNA of the CDR3: TGTGCCAGAAGTATATACGACTCAGGGGCCGAGCAGTACTTC.

Comments on this clone: At one boundary the junction diverges from the germline segment, which might be a read error. V and J are TRBV7-7 and TRBJ2-5; 9 nucleotides agree with TRBD2. Germline assignment: CDR1 SSHAT and CDR2 FNYEAQ (reference sequence). The CDR3 loop spans 15 amino acids. CDR3 sequence: CASSLGASGDETQYF. The CDR3 nucleotides read TGTGCTAGCAGCTTAGGGGCTAGCGGGGACGAGACCCAGTACTTC.

The chain recombines TRBV5-1 with TRBJ1-1, with D possibly being TRBD1 (5 bases). This CDR3 has 14 residues. CDR1 is SGHRS, CDR2 YFSETQ, per germline. V lost 4 bases to trimming and J lost 0 bases, with 10 bases between them. This CDR3 reads CASSPQGVNTEAFF. The CDR3, as DNA: TGCGCCAGCAGCCCTCAAGGGGTGAACACTGAAGCTTTCTTT.

The rearrangement joins TRBV7-9 to TRBJ1-5; D unresolved. From germline, CDR1 is SEHNR and CDR2 FQNEAQ (reference sequence). The length of the CDR3 is 12 residues. Between the trimmed V and J ends, which lost 1 base and 5 bases, there was a span of 3 bases. Written as DNA, the CDR3 is TGTGCCAGCAGCTTAGTCGATCAGCCCCAGCATTTT. It yields the protein CASSLVDQPQHF.

The chain joins TRBV2 to TRBJ2-2; TRBD2 matches at 13 bases. Trimming took 9 bases from V and 7 from J; bases not matched to a gene: 5. Germline V gives CDR1 SNHLY, CDR2 FYNNEI. The CDR3 is 14 residues long. In DNA form, the CDR3 reads TGTGCCAGAGGGACTAGCGGGAATGGCGGGGAGCTGTTTTTT. Translated, it gives CARGTSGNGGELFF.

V usage is TRBV15 and J usage is TRBJ2-7, with D possibly being TRBD2 (7 bases). The ends were cut back, 2 bases at V and 3 bases at J, with 14 bases in the middle. The CDR3 runs 15 residues. Germline CDR1 LNHNV, CDR2 YYDKDF (reference sequence). CDR3 DNA: TGTGCCACCAGCAGACCCCGGGGGGCACACTACGAGCAGTACTTC. It yields the protein CATSRPRGAHYEQYF. The full variable domain, in which reference TRBV15 and TRBJ2-7 provide the parts outside the CDR3, is DAMVIQNPRYQVTQFGKPVTLSCSQTLNHNVMYWYQQKSSQAPKLLFHYYDKDFNNEADTPDNFQSRRPNTSFCFLDIRSPGLGDTAMYLCATSRPRGAHYEQYFGPGTRLTVT.

The chain is built from TRBV3-1 (or the pseudogene TRBV3-2) and TRBJ1-2; perhaps TRBD1 as D (5 bases). The V end lost 5 bases, the J end lost 7 bases, and 17 bases lay between the germline ends. This CDR3 comprises 14 residues. Germline loops: CDR1 LGHDT, CDR2 YNNKEL (reference sequence). As DNA, the CDR3 is TGTGCCAGCAGCTACATACCCACGGGGGGTGGCTACACCTTC. This translates into CASSYIPTGGGYTF.

The rearrangement links TRBV6-6 to TRBJ1-5, with a weak D call TRBD1 (5 bases). The V and J ends lost 4 bases and 3 bases respectively, with 10 bases between them. Germline V gives CDR1 MNHNY, CDR2 SVGAGI (reference sequence). The CDR3 length is 14 residues. The CDR3 region is CASSFVQDNQPQHF. DNA of the CDR3: TGTGCCAGCAGTTTTGTACAGGACAATCAGCCCCAGCATTTT.

CDR3 DNA sequence: TGTGCCAGCACCTCCGACAGGGTCAACTATGGCTACACCTTC. Amino acids: CASTSDRVNYGYTF. This chain links TRBV6-6 with TRBJ1-2; 7 positions match TRBD1. CDR3 length equals 14 residues. CDR1 and CDR2 (germline): MNHNY, SVGAGI (reference sequence). Trimming took 7 bases from V and 2 from J; bases not matched to a gene: 7.

The V and J genes are TRBV7-9 and TRBJ2-1; perhaps TRBD1 as D (6 bases). V was cut by 5 bases and J by 5 bases, with 10 bases left in between. The CDR3 spans 13 residues. Germline lookup yields CDR1 SEHNR and CDR2 FQNEAQ (reference sequence). This chain's CDR3 is CASSPDSHNEQFF. Here the CDR3 DNA reads TGTGCCAGCAGCCCGGACAGCCACAATGAGCAGTTCTTC.

This chain uses TRBV3-1 (or the pseudogene TRBV3-2) with TRBJ1-2, with 10 nucleotides matching TRBD1. There are 14 residues in the CDR3. Germline V gene lookup returns CDR1 LGHDT and CDR2 YNNKEL (reference sequence). The ends lost 4 bases at V and 5 bases at J; junction bases unmatched: 4. The CDR3 nucleotides read TGTGCCAGCAGCCTCCCGGGACAGGGGTATGGCTACACCTTC. Protein: CASSLPGQGYGYTF.

The chain uses TRBV6-6 and TRBJ2-7, with 7 bases fitting TRBD1. Germline lookup yields CDR1 MNHNY and CDR2 SVGAGI (reference sequence). The J segment lost 9 bases and the V segment lost 4 bases, leaving 15 bases of the junction unmatched. CDR3 length: 15 residues. The CDR3 loop is CASSSMTGLVLRQYF. For the CDR3, the DNA is TGTGCCAGCAGTTCGATGACAGGGTTAGTACTAAGGCAGTACTTC.

The V call is TRBV7-2, the J call TRBJ1-2; the match to TRBD1 covers 7 bases. The CDR3 loop spans 16 amino acids. V was clipped by 0 bases and J by 8 bases; unmatched bases: 12. Germline CDR1 and CDR2: SGHTA and FQGNSA. CDR3 amino acids: CASSLAGGGGVSGYTF. Here the CDR3 DNA reads TGTGCCAGCAGCTTAGCGGGTGGAGGGGGCGTATCGGGCTACACCTTC.

The chain recombines TRBV29-1 with TRBJ2-2; D not certain. CDR1 is SQVTM and CDR2 is ANQGSEA in the germline V gene. This CDR3 has 14 residues. With 4 bases removed from V and 4 bases from J, the gap between germline ends came to 13 bases. CDR3 nucleotide sequence: TGCAGCGTTGGTCAAACGGGTGGCACCGGGGAGCTGTTTTTT. Translating gives CSVGQTGGTGELFF.

The CDR3 protein is CASSHSSGANVLTF. DNA for the CDR3: TGTGCCAGCAGCCACAGCTCTGGGGCCAACGTCCTGACTTTC. The rearrangement uses TRBV14 and TRBJ2-6; D gene ambiguous. Looked up from germline, CDR1 is SGHDN and CDR2 is FVKESK. V was shortened by 3 bases and J by 0 bases, with 3 bases between the two germline ends. This CDR3 comprises 14 residues.

The rearrangement links TRBV18 to TRBJ2-1, with 14 nucleotides matching TRBD2. The germline V gene has CDR1 KGHSH and CDR2 LQKENI. The V and J ends lost 2 bases and 5 bases, in that order; junction bases with no gene match: 8. CDR3 length: 18 amino acids. CDR3 sequence (DNA): TGTGCCAGCTCACCATACGGGACTAGCGGGAGTCTCGACAATGAGCAGTTCTTC. Protein sequence: CASSPYGTSGSLDNEQFF.

This chain connects TRBV29-1 to TRBJ2-7, with 12 bases matching TRBD2. Trimming at V came to 7 bases and at J to 3 bases, leaving 7 bases not matched to a gene. CDR3 length equals 14 residues. CDR1 is SQVTM and CDR2 is ANQGSEA in the germline V gene. This chain's CDR3 is CSATPGLAGYEQYF. CDR3 DNA: TGCAGCGCAACCCCGGGACTAGCGGGCTACGAGCAGTACTTC.

The rearrangement joins TRBV7-2 to TRBJ2-5; the D gene is possibly TRBD2 (5 bases). CDR3 length: 15 amino acids. V lost 5 bases and J 2 bases, leaving 15 bases between the germline ends. Germline lookup yields CDR1 SGHTA and CDR2 FQGNSA. The CDR3 sequence: CASSLGSGKQETQYF. The CDR3 coding sequence is TGTGCCAGCAGCCTGGGCTCGGGAAAACAAGAGACCCAGTACTTC. Full variable domain (remainder filled in from reference TRBV7-2 and TRBJ2-5): GAGVSQSPSNKVTEKGKDVELRCDPISGHTALYWYRQSLGQGLEFLIYFQGNSAPDKSGLPSDRFSAERTGGSVSTLTIQRTQQEDSAVYLCASSLGSGKQETQYFGPGTRLLVL.